This T cell receptor (beta chain) emerged from a study of T cell repertoires in cytomegalovirus infection. At the level of the study: The study used recently identified HLA-C-restricted and well-studied HLA-B-restricted CMV epitopes. In public TCR beta signatures, there were indications of both CMV infection and matching HLA type.

The V gene lost 5 bases and the J gene lost 2 bases, with 14 bases spanning the gap. The CDR3 extends over 15 amino acids. Germline loops: CDR1 SEHNR, CDR2 FQNEAQ (reference sequence). Study observations and caveats: Predominance within the ex vivo response was attributable to HLA-C-restricted CMV-specific TCR beta clonotypes. Summed public TCR beta family frequency identified CMV carriers bearing the relevant HLA.

One entry per CDR3 protein results from TCRdb running MiXCR on the reads. The sample includes 300,000 to 400,000 distinct CDR3 sequences, approximately 32% of them seen just once. This clonotype has more than one count but fewer than ten. The antigen is undetermined. The receptor's source is a human donor in good health (CMV status not recorded). Some clones in this sample may be carry-over from other donors' samples. The sequencing here drew on cultured PBMCs, taken from culture after CMV antigen stimulation. The V and J genes are TRBV7-9 and TRBJ2-3; D uncertain. The CDR3 here is CASSPKRRLTDTQYF. In DNA, the CDR3 is TGTGCCAGCAGCCCCAAACGGCGGCTCACAGATACGCAGTATTTT.